This TCR beta chain derives from a study of cytomegalovirus exposure and HLA in healthy donors. The wider study: Among 150 million to 200 million T cells, an earlier analysis found 117 million unique TCR beta sequences. Study results and caveats: TCR beta chains numbering 164 were designated cytomegalovirus-associated. The authors later found TCR association rates varying by HLA locus, with DRB1 most and HLA-C fewest. Being productive about 87% or about 30% of the time was typical of most TCR beta V segments in an earlier analysis.

13 Jbeta primers and 60 Vbeta primers were used for the PCR. Method: immunoSEQ multiplex PCR; TCRdb's copy keeps in-frame clones and lacks some. This sample yields 200,000 or so clones, of which less than 90% are seen a single time; roughly 0.2% belongs to the top ten. To note about this clone: Its antigen is undetermined.

CDR3 length: 18 residues. The source is a girl under three years old in good health and CMV-seronegative. Source material: PBMCs. This rearrangement joins TRBV21-1 to TRBJ1-5; TRBD1 is the table's D call and was not checked against the DNA. TRBV21-1 is given as a pseudogene. CDR3 nucleotide sequence: TGTGCCAGCAGCAAAGCGGTGAAAGGACAGGGGACGGATCAGCCCCAGCATTTT. It codes for CASSKAVKGQGTDQPQHF.